This is a list of T cell receptor beta chains from one sample in a study of regulatory T cells in long-lasting Graves disease. Via MiXCR, TCRdb re-called the multiplex PCR reads, giving one row per CDR3 protein. Of 410,000 or so distinct CDR3 sequences listed, more than 13% are singletons. These records were also assigned to another study, of T cells in Graves' hyperthyroidism and ophthalmopathy.

The specimen comprised peripheral blood mononuclear cells (PBMCs), sampled at new diagnosis, from a patient treated with antithyroid drugs. These receptor sequences come from a woman in her thirties with Graves disease. CDR3s include the opening cysteine and the closing phenylalanine or tryptophan.

j_call	v_call	cdr3_aa
TRBJ2-1	TRBV29-1	CSVEGLADHNEQFF
TRBJ2-7	TRBV27	CASSLAAMGEQYF
TRBJ1-5	TRBV15	CATSTWWGQPQHF
TRBJ2-7	TRBV5-1	CASREDLYEQYF
TRBJ2-3	TRBV20-1	CSASGRGGDTQYF
TRBJ2-1	TRBV5-1	CTSSLGLAGYNEQFF
TRBJ2-7	TRBV29-1	CSVPRGPYEQYF
TRBJ1-1	TRBV5-1	CASSLAVGTGATEAFF
TRBJ2-1	TRBV13	CASSLADRGNEQFF
TRBJ1-4	TRBV29-1	CSVDKAEKLFF
TRBJ1-5	TRBV3-1	CASSRGRSGQPQHF
TRBJ1-4	TRBV28	CASSAATGGNEKLFF
TRBJ2-2	TRBV6-1	CASRGPTNTGELFF
TRBJ2-3	TRBV6-5	CASSYRESNTQYF
TRBJ2-5	TRBV6-1	CASSPGLHQETQYF
TRBJ2-7	TRBV7-9	CASSKEKDLVASGQYEQYF
TRBJ2-1	TRBV6-2/TRBV6-3	CASRGLDGEQFF
TRBJ2-5	TRBV12-3/TRBV12-4	CASIPTSGSAQETQYF
TRBJ2-3	TRBV20-1	CSARDSREDLETQYF
TRBJ2-1	TRBV20-1	CSARDSGGSQVNEQFF
TRBJ2-5	TRBV7-9	CASSPAGTGGAETQYF
TRBJ1-1	TRBV5-1	CASSLTPNEAFF
TRBJ2-1	TRBV29-1	CSGLGRGSYNEQFF
TRBJ1-2	TRBV5-1	CASSTGQAISPVYTF
TRBJ2-5	TRBV9	CASSLGTTEETQYF
TRBJ2-2	TRBV6-1	CASRDSRKPGELFF
TRBJ1-1	TRBV6-1	CAVTGGASPEAFF
TRBJ1-4	TRBV20-1	CSAQSGGTNEKLFF
TRBJ2-1	TRBV2	CASSEALISRHNEQFF
TRBJ2-5	TRBV2	CASSGRWTGGETQYF
TRBJ2-7	TRBV20-1	CSARAGDNEQYF
TRBJ2-2	TRBV27	CASSLSMEGPATGELFF
TRBJ2-7	TRBV29-1	CSVSFTSGGVYEQYF
TRBJ2-2	TRBV6-1	CASSEPLQGGYTGELFF
TRBJ2-7	TRBV2	CASLQGRGPSYEQYF
TRBJ2-1	TRBV19	CATEWTSGSGSRNEQFF
TRBJ1-5	TRBV3-1	CASSQGLSSNQPQHF
-	TRBV4-2	CASSQVETGITYEQYF
TRBJ2-7	TRBV20-1	CSARIGPGLTNYEQYF
TRBJ2-5	TRBV6-1	CASSGRDRGQETQYF
TRBJ2-6	TRBV28	CASSQGNPSGANVLTF